The 2 T cell receptor beta chains reported below all come from one sample, sequenced in a study of blood T cell repertoires in COVID-19. Using immunoSEQ multiplex PCR, the repertoire was profiled, and TCRdb retains in-frame clones only, with some absent. Seen here are about 280,000 clones, 75% to 90% observed once, and the top ten hold under 2.5%. The source material was peripheral blood. These receptors were taken from a man aged 50 or older with acute or convalescent COVID-19.

CDR3 sequence reads: CATSDSRDSYNEQFF. CDR3 in DNA: TGTGCCACCAGTGATTCGCGCGACTCCTACAATGAGCAGTTCTTC. V is TRBV24-1 and J is TRBJ2-1; D uncertain. Germline CDR1 and CDR2: KGHDR and SFDVKD. CDR3 length: 15 residues. Between the trimmed V and J ends, which lost 2 bases and 0 bases, there was a span of 7 bases.

V and J are TRBV28 and TRBJ1-1; D is undetermined. V lost 7 bases and J 1 base, leaving 19 bases between the germline ends. Germline V lookup: CDR1 MDHEN, CDR2 SYDVKM. The CDR3 runs 16 residues. The CDR3 region is CASKEIERRSNTEAFF. Written as DNA, the CDR3 is TGTGCCAGCAAGGAAATAGAGCGCAGATCGAACACTGAAGCTTTCTTT. The full variable domain, completed using reference TRBV28 and TRBJ1-1, is DVKVTQSSRYLVKRTGEKVFLECVQDMDHENMFWYRQDPGLGLRLIYFSYDVKMKEKGDIPEGYSVSREKKERFSLILESASTNQTSMYLCASKEIERRSNTEAFFGQGTRLTVV.